Below are 28 T cell receptor beta chains sequenced from a single sample in a study of blood T cells in healthy people across ages. For the second PCR, which ran for about 6 to 12 cycles, a sample-barcoded 5' primer and a J-beta primer mix were used. In TCRdb, the 5' RACE reads were re-called with MiXCR into one record per CDR3 protein. Of about a million distinct CDR3 sequences in the sample, roughly 48% were seen once. Input material: blood. Receptor source: a man aged 25 to 40 in good health.

This clonotype was detected only once. One end of the junction is discordant with germline, which a read error may explain. The V gene is TRBV5-1, the J gene TRBJ2-3; tentatively, D is TRBD1 (6 bases). Germline lookup yields CDR1 SGHRS and CDR2 YFSETQ. The CDR3 has 16 residues. CDR3 sequence: CACSPTGQKITDTQYF. The CDR3 nucleotides read TGCGCCTGCAGCCCCACAGGACAGAAAATCACAGATACGCAGTATTTT.

J is TRBJ2-7 and V is TRBV20-1; 7 positions agree with TRBD1. The CDR3 covers 12 residues. J gave up 5 bases and V 5 bases, and 6 bases lay outside the gene matches. The germline CDR1 and CDR2 sequences are DFQATT and SNEGSKA (reference sequence). The CDR3 is CSAPGQVNEQYF. CDR3 DNA sequence: TGCAGTGCTCCAGGACAGGTCAACGAGCAGTACTTC.

The rearrangement joins TRBV6-1 to TRBJ2-3, with TRBD1 matching over 8 bases. CDR1 is MNHNS, CDR2 SASEGT, per germline. V lost 5 bases, J lost 0 bases, and 10 bases stayed unmatched. The CDR3 contains 17 residues. The CDR3 region is CASSQSQGARSTDTQYF. The DNA of the CDR3 is TGTGCCAGCAGTCAAAGCCAGGGGGCCCGTAGCACAGATACGCAGTATTTT.

The sample holds a few counts of this clonotype. V usage is TRBV6-2 or TRBV6-3 and J usage is TRBJ2-5, with D possibly TRBD1 on 6 matching bases. The length of the CDR3 is 13 residues. V lost 6 bases, J lost 5 bases, and 13 bases lay in between. Germline V CDR1 and CDR2: MNHEY, SVGEGT. The CDR3: CASSPTGDETQYF. In nucleotides, the CDR3 is TGTGCCAGCAGCCCGACAGGAGACGAGACCCAGTACTTC.

This clonotype was detected a few times. V is TRBV7-2 and J is TRBJ2-1; the D gene is possibly TRBD2 (5 bases). V was cut by 3 bases and J by 3 bases, with 12 bases left in between. The germline V gene has CDR1 SGHTA and CDR2 FQGNSA. The CDR3 is made up of 15 amino acids. The CDR3 nucleotides are TGTGCCAGCAGCTTTAAAGCGGATAACTACAATGAGCAGTTCTTC. Translating gives CASSFKADNYNEQFF.

V usage is TRBV5-1 and J usage is TRBJ2-4; 7 bases align to TRBD2. Near its end, the DNA agrees better with TRBJ2-5, so the J call may be wrong. Germline CDR1 is SGHRS and CDR2 is YFSETQ. This CDR3 has 14 amino acids. CDR3 sequence: CASSQNVGGETQYF. The CDR3 DNA reads TGCGCCAGCAGCCAAAATGTGGGGGGGGAGACCCAGTACTTC.

This chain links TRBV5-1 with TRBJ2-5; D is unclear. This CDR3 is 14 amino acids long. Per germline, CDR1 SGHRS and CDR2 YFSETQ. Trimming pared 4 bases from V and 6 bases from J, leaving 16 bases between. CDR3 loop: CASSILSERKTQYF. CDR3 in DNA: TGCGCCAGCAGCATTCTATCGGAAAGAAAGACCCAGTACTTC.

J is TRBJ1-2 and V is TRBV7-2; a weak D match, TRBD1 (6 bases). The CDR3 runs 12 residues. V was pared by 4 bases and J by 8 bases, with 11 bases between. Germline lookup yields CDR1 SGHTA and CDR2 FQGNSA. In DNA, the CDR3 is TGTGCCAGCAGCTCGGACAGACGAGGCTACACCTTC. Its translation: CASSSDRRGYTF.

The chain joins TRBV20-1 to TRBJ2-7; perhaps D is TRBD1 or TRBD2 (5 bases each). The closer fit of TRBJ2-5 to the DNA end suggests the J call may be wrong. This CDR3 has 12 amino acids. Germline V gene sequence: CDR1 DFQATT, CDR2 SNEGSKA (reference sequence). In DNA, the CDR3 is TGCAGTGCCCACAGGAGGTCGGAGACCCAGTACTTC. Protein sequence: CSAHRRSETQYF.

A word on this clonotype: The junction differs from germline at one of its ends, possibly a read error. The V gene is TRBV7-7, the J gene TRBJ2-2, with a weak D call TRBD2 (5 bases). The CDR3 contains 14 residues. Looked up from germline, CDR1 is SSHAT and CDR2 is FNYEAQ (reference sequence). The CDR3, as DNA: TGTGCTAGCAGGCCGGGAAGGGACACCGGGGAGCTGTTTTTT. Amino acids: CASRPGRDTGELFF.

V usage is TRBV30 and J usage is TRBJ2-1; TRBD1 matches 8 bases. V shed 0 bases and J 5 bases; nucleotides not matched to a gene: 3. This CDR3 has 14 residues. Per the germline V gene, CDR1 is GTSNPN and CDR2 is SVGIG (reference sequence). CDR3 nucleotide sequence: TGTGCCTGGAGTGTGGACAGGGAGGACAATGAGCAGTTCTTC. It yields the protein CAWSVDREDNEQFF.

In regard to this clonotype: A much bigger clone sits one base away, suggesting this may be a read error. The DNA of the CDR3 is TGTACCAGCAGCCAAGTCGCTAGCGGGGGGGCATACAATGAGCAGTTCTTC. Encoded protein: CTSSQVASGGAYNEQFF. This sequence joins TRBV4-2 and TRBJ2-1; 12 positions agree with TRBD2. Germline V CDR1 and CDR2: LGHNA, YNFKEQ. The CDR3 sequence is 17 residues long.

This chain joins TRBV20-1 and TRBJ2-3; TRBD2 is a possible D gene (6 bases). CDR3 length equals 15 residues. Trimming stripped 6 bases from V and 2 bases from J, with 18 bases between. Germline CDR1 and CDR2: DFQATT and SNEGSKA (reference sequence). The CDR3 nucleotides are TGCAGTGCCCCCTCTGGGGGGAAACTCACAGATACGCAGTATTTT. Translated, it gives CSAPSGGKLTDTQYF.

This clonotype has only one observation. One junction end does not reproduce the germline sequence, and a read error may be involved. The chain recombines TRBV9 with TRBJ2-3; a weak D match, TRBD1 (6 bases). From germline, CDR1 is SGDLS and CDR2 YYNGEE. The length of the CDR3 is 16 residues. The CDR3 DNA is TGTGCCTGCAGCGTATGGCAGGGGCGGCGTCCAGATACGCAGTATTTT. Translating it yields CACSVWQGRRPDTQYF.

The chain couples TRBV11-2 to TRBJ2-1; D might be TRBD1 or TRBD2, each matching 6 bases. Per the germline V gene, CDR1 is SGHAT and CDR2 is FQNNGV. The CDR3 covers 10 residues. Trimming shortened V by 8 bases and J by 9 bases, and 8 bases separated the two germline ends. The CDR3 reads CASGGPEQFF. The DNA of the CDR3 is TGTGCCAGCGGGGGGCCTGAGCAGTTCTTC.

CDR3 residues: CASSLGQRTKNIQYF. In nucleotides, the CDR3 is TGCGCCAGCAGCTTGGGCCAGCGGACCAAAAACATTCAGTACTTC. The chain employs TRBV5-1 and TRBJ2-4; TRBD2 might be the D (5 bases). Germline CDR1 reads SGHRS; CDR2 reads YFSETQ. V gave up 0 bases and J gave up 2 bases, with 9 bases separating them. The CDR3 consists of 15 residues. The whole variable domain, remainder taken from reference TRBV5-1 and TRBJ2-4, is KAGVTQTPRYLIKTRGQQVTLSCSPISGHRSVSWYQQTPGQGLQFLFEYFSETQRNKGNFPGRFSGRQFSNSRSEMNVSTLELGDSALYLCASSLGQRTKNIQYFGAGTRLSVL.

The chain joins TRBV4-1 to TRBJ2-2; TRBD2 matches 8 bases. Trimming at V came to 0 bases and at J to 7 bases, leaving 4 bases not matched to a gene. The germline V gene encodes CDR1 MGHRA and CDR2 YSYEKL. The CDR3 consists of 15 residues. Written as DNA, the CDR3 is TGCGCCAGCAGCCAAGATTCCCTAGCGGGCGGGGAGCTGTTTTTT. It is translated as CASSQDSLAGGELFF.

The chain uses TRBV6-1 and TRBJ1-2, with TRBD1 identical over 9 bases. V gave up 2 bases and J gave up 4 bases; unmatched junction bases: 5. The CDR3 spans 15 residues. CDR1 MNHNS and CDR2 SASEGT come from the germline V gene. Here the CDR3 DNA reads TGTGCCAGCAGTGAATATGGGACAGGGATCTATGGCTACACCTTC. This translates into CASSEYGTGIYGYTF.

The chain joins TRBV20-1 to TRBJ2-7, with 11 bases fitting TRBD1. The germline CDR1 and CDR2 sequences are DFQATT and SNEGSKA (reference sequence). This CDR3 has 15 amino acids. Trimming took 0 bases from V and 7 from J; bases not matched to a gene: 8. The CDR3 bases are TGCAGTGCTAGAGAGTCCGGGACAGGGGGTTGGGAGCAGTACTTC. As protein: CSARESGTGGWEQYF.

The rearrangement links TRBV12-3 or TRBV12-4 to TRBJ2-6; no reliable D call. CDR3 length: 16 residues. The germline V and J ends were trimmed by 1 base and 0 bases, with 7 bases remaining between them. In DNA form, the CDR3 reads TGTGCCAGCAGTTTAGGACTGATCTCTGGGGCCAACGTCCTGACTTTC. This encodes CASSLGLISGANVLTF.

The rearrangement links TRBV4-1 to TRBJ1-4; weak D call: TRBD2 (5 bases). The end of the DNA is better explained by TRBJ2-2, so the J call may be wrong. The germline V gene has CDR1 MGHRA and CDR2 YSYEKL. The CDR3 extends over 12 amino acids. CDR3: CASSQGGMELFF. Here the CDR3 DNA reads TGCGCCAGCAGCCAAGGAGGGATGGAGCTGTTTTTT.

This clonotype was recorded once. The V call is TRBV6-5, the J call TRBJ2-7, with D maybe TRBD1 (6 bases). CDR1 is MNHEY, CDR2 SVGAGI, per germline. V lost 5 bases, J lost 6 bases, and 14 bases lay in between. This CDR3 has 13 residues. The CDR3 bases are TGTGCCAGCAGTGCCGGACAGCTTGGCGAGCAGTACTTC. Protein sequence: CASSAGQLGEQYF.

The chain combines TRBV2 with TRBJ2-3, with D unresolved. This CDR3 region has 10 residues. Germline V CDR1 and CDR2: SNHLY, FYNNEI. V was clipped by 6 bases and J by 8 bases, with 6 bases between them. The CDR3 is CASRSVTQYF. CDR3 DNA: TGTGCCAGCAGGTCCGTTACGCAGTATTTT.

CDR3 DNA: TGTGCCAGCTCGACCTCGGGGGTGGACTCCTACAATGAGCAGTTCTTC. This codes for CASSTSGVDSYNEQFF. The chain employs TRBV28 and TRBJ2-1; tentatively, D is TRBD2 (6 bases). Germline V CDR1 and CDR2: MDHEN, SYDVKM. The CDR3 is 16 amino acids. Trimming pared 8 bases from V and 0 bases from J, leaving 17 bases between.

The genes are TRBV3-1 and TRBJ2-1, with unresolved D. The CDR3 length is 12 residues. V was clipped by 6 bases and J by 4 bases, with 7 bases between them. The germline V gene encodes CDR1 LGHDT and CDR2 YNNKEL (reference sequence). This CDR3 reads CASRGFYNEQFF. CDR3 DNA sequence: TGTGCCAGCAGGGGGTTTTACAATGAGCAGTTCTTC.

The V and J genes are TRBV29-1 and TRBJ2-1; D tentatively reads TRBD1 or TRBD2 (6 bases each). This CDR3 region has 14 residues. CDR1 and CDR2 from the germline V gene are SQVTM and ANQGSEA. The germline V and J ends were trimmed by 4 bases and 10 bases, with 20 bases remaining between them. CDR3 DNA: TGCAGCGTTGCAGGGGTAACGGGAGCCTACGAGCAGTTCTTC. The encoded protein is CSVAGVTGAYEQFF.

The chain joins TRBV20-1 to TRBJ2-5; D perhaps matches TRBD1 (7 bases). This CDR3 is 15 amino acids long. Trimming stripped 2 bases from V and 5 bases from J, with 18 bases between. In germline, CDR1 is DFQATT, CDR2 SNEGSKA (reference sequence). The DNA for the CDR3 is TGCAGTGCTAGAACACCTCAGGGGGGCCGGGAGACCCAGTACTTC. The encoded protein is CSARTPQGGRETQYF.

The table lists this clonotype with a few counts. V usage is TRBV20-1 and J usage is TRBJ2-7; D possibly corresponds to TRBD2 (6 bases). This CDR3 is 16 amino acids long. Trimming shortened V by 0 bases and J by 4 bases, and 19 bases separated the two germline ends. Germline V gene lookup returns CDR1 DFQATT and CDR2 SNEGSKA (reference sequence). CDR3 DNA: TGCAGTGCTAGAGATTGGAAGTCCGGCGCGGGATACGAGCAGTACTTC. Translated, it gives CSARDWKSGAGYEQYF.